This TCR beta chain appears in the sequencing data of a study of response to subunit inactivated influenza vaccine (dated by TCRdb to between 2017 and 2018). Broadly, across the study: The study used deep quantitative T cell receptor repertoire profiling to track responses to a trivalent subunit inactivated influenza vaccine. Summary of the overall study and its limitations: The authors suggested that each seasonal influenza vaccination may recruit only a limited number of new T cells.

V gives up 1 base and J gives up 6 bases, and the segment between their germline ends measures 12 bases. Spanning cysteine to phenylalanine, the CDR3 consists of 15 amino acids. Just the 45-base CDR3 DNA is kept, in frame starting at base 1. The germline V gene provides CDR1 SGHVS and CDR2 FQNEAQ. Library generation was performed with RT-PCR. Sequencing instrument: Illumina HiSeq 2500. TCRdb passed the public sequencing reads through fastp at Q25 and MiXCR, retaining productive beta sequences. Each entry merges the rows of one CDR3 protein and shows their most common DNA and genes. The sample yields about half a million distinct CDR3 sequences; 7.6% were counted once. The ten most abundant clones make up under 15% of the sample. A few counts support this clonotype. Its antigen is still unknown. The sample holds no much larger clone one base away, and base qualities are not on file.

This receptor chain uses TRBV7-8 and TRBJ1-4; too little of a D gene remains to name it. The material was PBMCs from blood, obtained roughly 24 months after vaccination. The clonotype comes from a man aged 50-75 years who received an inactivated influenza vaccine. Donor details come from another sample of the same person, matched by shared clones. The bases read TGTGCCAGCAGCTTAGATGAGAGGGTGGATGAAAAACTGTTTTTT. The resulting protein is CASSLDERVDEKLFF.